This T cell receptor beta chain is from a study of T cell responses to AZD1222 COVID-19 vaccine. J lost 4 bases, V lost 4 bases, and 5 bases had no gene match. The CDR3 spans 14 residues. Germline V CDR1 and CDR2: SGHRS, YFSETQ. TCRdb keeps only in-frame clones here, not all; method: immunoSEQ multiplex PCR. The sample lists approximately 200,000 clones, 90% to 95% occurring once. The genes are TRBV5-1 and TRBJ2-5; 9 bases are shared with TRBD1. The receptor's source is an adult who received the MenACWY meningococcal vaccine as a control. Source: peripheral blood, taken 28 days after the second dose of the MenACWY control vaccine. The CDR3 coding sequence is TGCGCCAGCAGCACCGACAGGGGGAGAGAGACCCAGTACTTC. It is translated as CASSTDRGRETQYF. The variable domain in full, with the rest retrieved from reference TRBV5-1 and TRBJ2-5, is KAGVTQTPRYLIKTRGQQVTLSCSPISGHRSVSWYQQTPGQGLQFLFEYFSETQRNKGNFPGRFSGRQFSNSRSEMNVSTLELGDSALYLCASSTDRGRETQYFGPGTRLLVL.